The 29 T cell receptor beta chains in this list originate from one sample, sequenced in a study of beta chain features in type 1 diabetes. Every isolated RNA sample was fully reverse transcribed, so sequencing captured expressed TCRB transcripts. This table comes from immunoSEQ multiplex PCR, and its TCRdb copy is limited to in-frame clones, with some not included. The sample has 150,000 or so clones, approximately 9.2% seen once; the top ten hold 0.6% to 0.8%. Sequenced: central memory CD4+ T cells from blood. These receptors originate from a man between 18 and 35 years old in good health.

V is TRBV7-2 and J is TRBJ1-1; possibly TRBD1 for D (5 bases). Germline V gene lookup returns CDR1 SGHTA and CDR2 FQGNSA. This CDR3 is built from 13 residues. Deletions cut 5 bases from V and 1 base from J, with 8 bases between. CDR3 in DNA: TGTGCCAGCAGCATCGACAGGAACACTGAAGCTTTCTTT. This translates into CASSIDRNTEAFF.

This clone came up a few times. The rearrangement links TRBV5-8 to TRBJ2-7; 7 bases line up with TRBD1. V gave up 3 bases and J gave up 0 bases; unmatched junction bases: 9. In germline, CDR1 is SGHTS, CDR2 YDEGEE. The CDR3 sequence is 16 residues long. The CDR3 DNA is TGTGCCAGCAGCTGTACCCGGGACAGCGACTCCTACGAGCAGTACTTC. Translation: CASSCTRDSDSYEQYF. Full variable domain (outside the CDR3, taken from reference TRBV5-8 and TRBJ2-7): EAGVTQSPTHLIKTRGQQATLRCSPISGHTSVYWYQQALGLGLQFLLWYDEGEERNRGNFPPRFSGRQFPNYSSELNVNALELEDSALYLCASSCTRDSDSYEQYFGPGTRLTVT.

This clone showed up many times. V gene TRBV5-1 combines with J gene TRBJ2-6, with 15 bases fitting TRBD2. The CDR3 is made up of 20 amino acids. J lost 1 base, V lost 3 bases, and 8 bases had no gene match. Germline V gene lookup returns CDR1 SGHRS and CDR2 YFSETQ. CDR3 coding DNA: TGCGCCAGCAGCTACCGGACTAGCGGGGGGGAATCATCTGGGGCCAACGTCCTGACTTTC. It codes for CASSYRTSGGESSGANVLTF.

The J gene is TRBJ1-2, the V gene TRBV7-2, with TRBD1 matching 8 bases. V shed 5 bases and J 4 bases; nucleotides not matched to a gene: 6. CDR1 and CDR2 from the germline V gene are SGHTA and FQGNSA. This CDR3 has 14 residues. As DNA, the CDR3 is TGTGCCAGCAGCCTGACAGGGGATGGCTATGGCTACACCTTC. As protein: CASSLTGDGYGYTF.

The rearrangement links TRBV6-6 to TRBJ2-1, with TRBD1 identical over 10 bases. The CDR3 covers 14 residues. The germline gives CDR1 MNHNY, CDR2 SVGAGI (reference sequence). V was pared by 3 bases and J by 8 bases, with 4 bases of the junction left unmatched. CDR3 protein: CASSYRQGAYEQFF. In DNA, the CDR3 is TGTGCCAGCAGTTATCGACAGGGGGCCTATGAGCAGTTCTTC.

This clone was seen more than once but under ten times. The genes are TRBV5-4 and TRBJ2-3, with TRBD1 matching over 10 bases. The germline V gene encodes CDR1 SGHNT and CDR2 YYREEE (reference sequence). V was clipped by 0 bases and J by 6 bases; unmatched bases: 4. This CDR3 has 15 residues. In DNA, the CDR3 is TGTGCCAGCAGCTTGGGGACAGGGGGGCGGGATACGCAGTATTTT. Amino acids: CASSLGTGGRDTQYF. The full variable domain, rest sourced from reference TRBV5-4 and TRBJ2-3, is ETGVTQSPTHLIKTRGQQVTLRCSSQSGHNTVSWYQQALGQGPQFIFQYYREEENGRGNFPPRFSGLQFPNYSSELNVNALELDDSALYLCASSLGTGGRDTQYFGPGTRLTVL.

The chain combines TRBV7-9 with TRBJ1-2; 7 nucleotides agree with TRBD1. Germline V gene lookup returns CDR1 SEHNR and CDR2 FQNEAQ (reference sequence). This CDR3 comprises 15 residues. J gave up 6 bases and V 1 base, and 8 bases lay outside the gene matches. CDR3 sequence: CASSLGRETGDGYTF. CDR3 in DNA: TGTGCCAGCAGCTTAGGGAGAGAAACAGGGGATGGCTACACCTTC.

CDR3 sequence: CASDRGQETQYF. The DNA for the CDR3 is TGTGCCAGCGACAGGGGTCAAGAGACCCAGTACTTC. V usage is TRBV2 and J usage is TRBJ2-5, with 8 positions matching TRBD1. The CDR3 runs 12 residues. V trimming: 8 bases; J trimming: 2 bases; junction bases outside the gene matches: 1. The germline CDR1 and CDR2 sequences are SNHLY and FYNNEI.

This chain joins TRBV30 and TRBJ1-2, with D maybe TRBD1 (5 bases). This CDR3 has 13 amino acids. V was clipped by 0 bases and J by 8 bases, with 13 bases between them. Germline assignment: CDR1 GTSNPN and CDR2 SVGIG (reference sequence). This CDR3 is CAWSVQGAQGYTF. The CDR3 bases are TGTGCCTGGAGTGTACAAGGGGCGCAGGGCTACACCTTC.

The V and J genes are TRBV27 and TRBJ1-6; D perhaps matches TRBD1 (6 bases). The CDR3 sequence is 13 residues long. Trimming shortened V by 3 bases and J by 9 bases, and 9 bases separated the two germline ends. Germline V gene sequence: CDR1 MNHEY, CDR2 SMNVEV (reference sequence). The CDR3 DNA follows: TGTGCCAGCAGTTTTACAGGGAGTTCACCCCTCCACTTT. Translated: CASSFTGSSPLHF.

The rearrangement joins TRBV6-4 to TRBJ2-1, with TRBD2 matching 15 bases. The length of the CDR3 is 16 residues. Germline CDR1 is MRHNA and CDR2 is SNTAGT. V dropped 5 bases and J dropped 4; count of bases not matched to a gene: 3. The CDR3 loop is CASSPGLAGGYNEQFF. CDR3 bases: TGTGCCAGCAGTCCGGGACTAGCGGGGGGATACAATGAGCAGTTCTTC.

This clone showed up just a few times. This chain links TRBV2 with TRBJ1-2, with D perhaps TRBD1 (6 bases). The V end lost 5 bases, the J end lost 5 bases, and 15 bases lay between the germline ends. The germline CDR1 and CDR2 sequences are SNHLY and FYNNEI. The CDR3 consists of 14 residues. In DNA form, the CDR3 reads TGTGCCAGCAGTTCGGACAGAAACTTTTATGGCTACACCTTC. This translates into CASSSDRNFYGYTF.

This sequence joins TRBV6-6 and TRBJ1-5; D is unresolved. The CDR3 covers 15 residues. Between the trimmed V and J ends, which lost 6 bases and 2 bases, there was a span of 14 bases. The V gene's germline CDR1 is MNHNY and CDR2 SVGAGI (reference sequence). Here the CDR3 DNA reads TGTGCCAGCAGACCCGGTCCCTTTGGCAATCAGCCCCAGCATTTT. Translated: CASRPGPFGNQPQHF.

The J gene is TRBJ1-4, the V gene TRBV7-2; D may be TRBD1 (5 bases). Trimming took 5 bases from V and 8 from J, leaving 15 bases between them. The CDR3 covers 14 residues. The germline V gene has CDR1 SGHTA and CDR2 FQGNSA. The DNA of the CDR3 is TGTGCCAGCAGCATGACAGCCCAGGGCGAAAAACTGTTTTTT. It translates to CASSMTAQGEKLFF. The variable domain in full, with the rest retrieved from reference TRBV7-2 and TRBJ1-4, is GAGVSQSPSNKVTEKGKDVELRCDPISGHTALYWYRQSLGQGLEFLIYFQGNSAPDKSGLPSDRFSAERTGGSVSTLTIQRTQQEDSAVYLCASSMTAQGEKLFFGSGTQLSVL.

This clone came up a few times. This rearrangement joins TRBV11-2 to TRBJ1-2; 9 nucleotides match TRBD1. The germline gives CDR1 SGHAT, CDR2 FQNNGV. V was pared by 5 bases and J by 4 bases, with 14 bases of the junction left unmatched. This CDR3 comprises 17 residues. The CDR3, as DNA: TGTGCCAGCAGCCCTGGGGGGACAGGGTGGGGTTTCTATGGCTACACCTTC. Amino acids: CASSPGGTGWGFYGYTF.

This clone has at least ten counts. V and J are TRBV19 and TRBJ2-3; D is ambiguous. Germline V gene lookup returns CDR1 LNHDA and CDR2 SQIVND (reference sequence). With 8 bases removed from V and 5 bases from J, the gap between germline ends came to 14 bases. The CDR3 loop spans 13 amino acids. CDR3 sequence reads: CASGEQMLDTQYF. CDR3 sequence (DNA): TGTGCCAGTGGCGAACAGATGCTAGATACGCAGTATTTT.

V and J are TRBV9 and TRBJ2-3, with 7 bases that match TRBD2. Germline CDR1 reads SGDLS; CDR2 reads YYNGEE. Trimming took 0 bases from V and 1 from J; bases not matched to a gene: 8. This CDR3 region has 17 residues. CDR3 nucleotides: TGTGCCAGCAGCGTAGCGGATAGCGGGCCACGCACAGATACGCAGTATTTT. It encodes CASSVADSGPRTDTQYF.

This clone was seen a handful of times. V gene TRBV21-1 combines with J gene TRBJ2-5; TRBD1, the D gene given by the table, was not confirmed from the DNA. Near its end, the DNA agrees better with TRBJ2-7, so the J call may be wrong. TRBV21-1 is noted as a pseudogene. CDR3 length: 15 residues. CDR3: CASSSRWAAAYEQYF. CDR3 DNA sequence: TGTGCCAGCAGCTCAAGGTGGGCAGCAGCCTACGAGCAGTACTTC.

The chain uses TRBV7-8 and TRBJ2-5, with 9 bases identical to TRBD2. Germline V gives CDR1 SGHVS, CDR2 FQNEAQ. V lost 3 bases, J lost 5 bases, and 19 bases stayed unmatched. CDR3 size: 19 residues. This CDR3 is CASSFHLGLRRGGRETQYF. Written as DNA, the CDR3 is TGTGCCAGCAGCTTCCACTTAGGATTGAGGCGGGGGGGCAGGGAGACCCAGTACTTC. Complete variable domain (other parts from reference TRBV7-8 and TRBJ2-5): GAGVSQSPRYKVAKRGQDVALRCDPISGHVSLFWYQQALGQGPEFLTYFQNEAQLDKSGLPSDRFFAERPEGSVSTLKIQRTQQEDSAVYLCASSFHLGLRRGGRETQYFGPGTRLLVL.

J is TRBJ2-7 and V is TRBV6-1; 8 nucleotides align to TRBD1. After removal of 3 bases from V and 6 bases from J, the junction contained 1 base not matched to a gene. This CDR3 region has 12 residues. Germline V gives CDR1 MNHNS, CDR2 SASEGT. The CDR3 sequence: CASSDRGREQYF. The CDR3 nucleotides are TGTGCCAGCAGTGACAGGGGGCGCGAGCAGTACTTC.

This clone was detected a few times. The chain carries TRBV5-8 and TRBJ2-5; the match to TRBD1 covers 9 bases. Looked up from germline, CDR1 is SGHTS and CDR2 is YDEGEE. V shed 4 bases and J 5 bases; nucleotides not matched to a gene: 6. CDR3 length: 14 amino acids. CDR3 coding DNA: TGTGCCAGCAGCAGGACAGGGGAAGAGGAGACCCAGTACTTC. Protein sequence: CASSRTGEEETQYF. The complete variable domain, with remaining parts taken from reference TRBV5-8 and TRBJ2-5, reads EAGVTQSPTHLIKTRGQQATLRCSPISGHTSVYWYQQALGLGLQFLLWYDEGEERNRGNFPPRFSGRQFPNYSSELNVNALELEDSALYLCASSRTGEEETQYFGPGTRLLVL.

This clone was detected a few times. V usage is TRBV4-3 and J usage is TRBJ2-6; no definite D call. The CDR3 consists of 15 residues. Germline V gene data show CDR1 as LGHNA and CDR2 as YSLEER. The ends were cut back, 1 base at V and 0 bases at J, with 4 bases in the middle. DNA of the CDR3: TGCGCCAGCAGCCAAGTCAGCTCTGGGGCCAACGTCCTGACTTTC. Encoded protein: CASSQVSSGANVLTF.

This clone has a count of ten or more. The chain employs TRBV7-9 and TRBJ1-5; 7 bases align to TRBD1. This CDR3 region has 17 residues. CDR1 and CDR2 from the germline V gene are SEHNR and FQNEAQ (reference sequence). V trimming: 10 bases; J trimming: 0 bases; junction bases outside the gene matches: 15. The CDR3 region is CAKTQGPTSDSNQPQHF. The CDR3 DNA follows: TGTGCCAAGACACAGGGGCCAACTTCGGATAGCAATCAGCCCCAGCATTTT.

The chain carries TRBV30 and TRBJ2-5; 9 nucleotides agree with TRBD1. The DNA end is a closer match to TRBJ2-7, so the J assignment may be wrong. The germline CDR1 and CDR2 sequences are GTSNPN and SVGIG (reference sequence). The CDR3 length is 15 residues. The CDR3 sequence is CAWSIRQGGSYEQYF. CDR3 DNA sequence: TGTGCCTGGAGTATTCGACAGGGGGGCTCCTACGAGCAGTACTTC.

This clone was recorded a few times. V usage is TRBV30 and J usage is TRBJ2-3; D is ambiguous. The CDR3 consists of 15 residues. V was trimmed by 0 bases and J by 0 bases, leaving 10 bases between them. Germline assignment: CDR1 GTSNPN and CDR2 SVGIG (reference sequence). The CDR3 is CAWSVMVGSTDTQYF. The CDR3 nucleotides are TGTGCCTGGAGTGTAATGGTCGGTAGCACAGATACGCAGTATTTT. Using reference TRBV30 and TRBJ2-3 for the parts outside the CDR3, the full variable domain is SQTIHQWPATLVQPVGSPLSLECTVEGTSNPNLYWYRQAAGRGLQLLFYSVGIGQISSEVPQNLSASRPQDRQFILSSKKLLLSDSGFYLCAWSVMVGSTDTQYFGPGTRLTVL.

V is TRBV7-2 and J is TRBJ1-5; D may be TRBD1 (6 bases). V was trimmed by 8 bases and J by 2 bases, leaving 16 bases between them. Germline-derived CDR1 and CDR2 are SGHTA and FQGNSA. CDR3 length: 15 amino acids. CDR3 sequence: CASGYTGGRNQPQHF. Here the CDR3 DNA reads TGTGCCAGCGGCTATACCGGGGGGCGCAATCAGCCCCAGCATTTT.

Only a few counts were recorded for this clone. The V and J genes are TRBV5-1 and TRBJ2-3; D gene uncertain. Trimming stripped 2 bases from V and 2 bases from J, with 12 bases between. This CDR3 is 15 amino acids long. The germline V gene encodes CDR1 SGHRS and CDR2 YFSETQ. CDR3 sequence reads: CASSLVDQVTDTQYF. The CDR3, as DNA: TGCGCCAGCAGCTTAGTAGATCAGGTCACAGATACGCAGTATTTT.

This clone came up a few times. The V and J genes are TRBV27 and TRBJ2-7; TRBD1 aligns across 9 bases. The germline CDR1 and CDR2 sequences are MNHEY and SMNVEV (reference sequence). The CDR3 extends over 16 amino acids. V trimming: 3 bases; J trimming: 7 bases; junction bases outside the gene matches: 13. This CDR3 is CASSFSRPRQGGEQYF. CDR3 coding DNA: TGTGCCAGCAGTTTTTCTCGGCCACGACAGGGGGGGGAGCAGTACTTC.

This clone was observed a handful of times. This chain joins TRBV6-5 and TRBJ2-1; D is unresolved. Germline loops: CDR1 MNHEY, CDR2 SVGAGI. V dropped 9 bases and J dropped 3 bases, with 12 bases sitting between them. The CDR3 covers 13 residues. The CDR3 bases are TGTGCCAGTGCCTTTGATAGCTACAATGAGCAGTTCTTC. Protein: CASAFDSYNEQFF.